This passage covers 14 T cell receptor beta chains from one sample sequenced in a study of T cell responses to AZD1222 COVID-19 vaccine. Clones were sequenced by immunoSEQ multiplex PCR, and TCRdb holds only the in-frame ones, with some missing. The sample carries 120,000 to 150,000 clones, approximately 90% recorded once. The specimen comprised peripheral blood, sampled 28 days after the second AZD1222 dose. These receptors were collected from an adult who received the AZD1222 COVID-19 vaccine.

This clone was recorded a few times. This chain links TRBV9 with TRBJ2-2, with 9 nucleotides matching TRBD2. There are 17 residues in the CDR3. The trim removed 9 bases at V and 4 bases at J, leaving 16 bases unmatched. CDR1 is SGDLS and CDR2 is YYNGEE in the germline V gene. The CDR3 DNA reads TGTGCCACTAAAAGGGACTTAGGACTAGCGCGCACCGGGGAGCTGTTTTTT. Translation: CATKRDLGLARTGELFF.

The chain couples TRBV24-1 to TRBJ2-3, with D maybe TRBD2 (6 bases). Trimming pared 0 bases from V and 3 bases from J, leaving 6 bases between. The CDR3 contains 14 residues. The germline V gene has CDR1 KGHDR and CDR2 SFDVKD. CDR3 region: CATSDLAGTDTQYF. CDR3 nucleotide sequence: TGTGCCACCAGTGATTTGGCGGGAACAGATACGCAGTATTTT.

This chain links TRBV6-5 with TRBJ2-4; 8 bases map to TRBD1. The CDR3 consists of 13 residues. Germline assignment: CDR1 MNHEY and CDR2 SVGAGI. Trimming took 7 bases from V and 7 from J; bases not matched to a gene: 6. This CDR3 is CASKLDRVNIQYF. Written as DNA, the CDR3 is TGTGCCAGCAAGTTGGACAGGGTGAACATTCAGTACTTC.

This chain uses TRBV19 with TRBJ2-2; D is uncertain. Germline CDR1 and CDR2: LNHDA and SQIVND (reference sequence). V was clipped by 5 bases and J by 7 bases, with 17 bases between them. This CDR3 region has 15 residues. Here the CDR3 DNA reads TGTGCCAGTAGTTCCCCCGAGGAAGAATTCGGGGAGCTGTTTTTT. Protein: CASSSPEEEFGELFF.

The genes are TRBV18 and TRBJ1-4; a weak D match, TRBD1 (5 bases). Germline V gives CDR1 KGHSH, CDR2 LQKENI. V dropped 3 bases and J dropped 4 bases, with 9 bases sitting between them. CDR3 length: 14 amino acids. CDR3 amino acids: CASSPGLSNEKLFF. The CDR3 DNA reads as TGTGCCAGCTCACCGGGACTCAGTAATGAAAAACTGTTTTTT.

The CDR3 DNA follows: TGTGCCAGCAGCCGGTTCGGATCAGGGTACAATGAGCAGTTCTTC. It codes for CASSRFGSGYNEQFF. The chain has TRBV9 and TRBJ2-1, with a possible D match to TRBD1 (5 bases). The V and J ends lost 4 bases and 4 bases respectively, with 15 bases between them. The CDR3 length is 15 residues. From germline, CDR1 is SGDLS and CDR2 YYNGEE.

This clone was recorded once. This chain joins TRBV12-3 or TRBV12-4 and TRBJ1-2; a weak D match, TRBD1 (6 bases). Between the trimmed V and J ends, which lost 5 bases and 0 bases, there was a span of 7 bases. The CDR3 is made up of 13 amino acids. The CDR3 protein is CASSGTSNYGYTF. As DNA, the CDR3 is TGTGCCAGCAGTGGGACATCTAACTATGGCTACACCTTC.

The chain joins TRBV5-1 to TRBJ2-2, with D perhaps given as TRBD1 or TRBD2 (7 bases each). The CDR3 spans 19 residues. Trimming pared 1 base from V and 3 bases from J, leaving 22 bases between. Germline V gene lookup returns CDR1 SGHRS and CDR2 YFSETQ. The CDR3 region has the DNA TGCGCCAGCAGCTTGCGAAGAGACAGGGTGGCGGGGGACACCGGGGAGCTGTTTTTT. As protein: CASSLRRDRVAGDTGELFF.

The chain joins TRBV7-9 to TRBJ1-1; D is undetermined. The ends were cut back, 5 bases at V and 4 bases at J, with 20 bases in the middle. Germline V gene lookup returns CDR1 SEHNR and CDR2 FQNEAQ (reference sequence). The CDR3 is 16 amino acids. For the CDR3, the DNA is TGTGCCAGCAGCCCAACCCCGGGAGGGAAAAGCACTGAAGCTTTCTTT. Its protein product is CASSPTPGGKSTEAFF.

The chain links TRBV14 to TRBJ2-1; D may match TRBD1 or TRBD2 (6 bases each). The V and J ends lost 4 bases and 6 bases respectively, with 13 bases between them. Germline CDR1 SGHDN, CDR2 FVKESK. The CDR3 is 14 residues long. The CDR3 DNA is TGTGCCAGCAGCCTCGGGGGCCCTTTCAATGAGCAGTTCTTC. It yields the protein CASSLGGPFNEQFF. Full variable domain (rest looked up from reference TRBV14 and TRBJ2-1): EAGVTQFPSHSVIEKGQTVTLRCDPISGHDNLYWYRRVMGKEIKFLLHFVKESKQDESGMPNNRFLAERTGGTYSTLKVQPAELEDSGVYFCASSLGGPFNEQFFGPGTRLTVL.

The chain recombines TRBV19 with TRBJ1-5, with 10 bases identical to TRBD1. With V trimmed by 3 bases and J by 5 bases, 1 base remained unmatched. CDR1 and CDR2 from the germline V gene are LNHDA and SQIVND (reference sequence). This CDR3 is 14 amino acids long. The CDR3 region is CASSMDRGDQPQHF. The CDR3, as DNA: TGTGCCAGTAGTATGGACAGGGGGGATCAGCCCCAGCATTTT. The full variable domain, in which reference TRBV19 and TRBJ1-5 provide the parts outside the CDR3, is DGGITQSPKYLFRKEGQNVTLSCEQNLNHDAMYWYRQDPGQGLRLIYYSQIVNDFQKGDIAEGYSVSREKKESFPLTVTSAQKNPTAFYLCASSMDRGDQPQHFGDGTRLSIL.

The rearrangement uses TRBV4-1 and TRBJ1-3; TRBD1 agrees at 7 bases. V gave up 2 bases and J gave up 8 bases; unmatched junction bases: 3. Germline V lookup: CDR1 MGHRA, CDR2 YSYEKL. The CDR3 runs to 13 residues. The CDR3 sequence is CASSQYRGDTIYF. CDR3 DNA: TGCGCCAGCAGCCAATACAGGGGAGACACCATATATTTT.

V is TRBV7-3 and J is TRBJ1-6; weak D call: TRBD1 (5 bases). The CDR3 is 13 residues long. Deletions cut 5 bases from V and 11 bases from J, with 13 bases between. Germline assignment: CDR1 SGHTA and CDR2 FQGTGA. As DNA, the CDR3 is TGTGCCAGCAGCCACGGGGGAGGGCCACCCCTCCACTTT. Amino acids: CASSHGGGPPLHF.

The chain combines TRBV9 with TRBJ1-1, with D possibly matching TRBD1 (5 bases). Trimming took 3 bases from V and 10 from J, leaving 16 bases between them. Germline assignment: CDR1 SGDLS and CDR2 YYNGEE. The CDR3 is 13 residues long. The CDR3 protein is CASSAAGRVPAFF. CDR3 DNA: TGTGCCAGCAGCGCCGCTGGCAGGGTGCCAGCTTTCTTT.